This TCR beta chain emerged from a study of read filtering for tumor transcriptome and immune sequencing. Study-level background: About 8 patients were R-ISS I, about 16 were R-ISS II, roughly 7 were R-ISS III.

Bone marrow was sampled from every patient at the time of active disease. Study-wide points: Without single-read clonotypes, shared clonotype proportions correlated more between IR-seq and RNA-seq. The sorted CD138-negative fraction was a mixed bone marrow immune population, not purified T cells.

This clonotype was counted many times. Its antigen remains unknown. This library used around 400 ng RNA and molecular barcoded adaptors spanning alpha/delta and beta/gamma chains. TCRdb re-called the reads through MiXCR, storing one row per CDR3 protein. This sample yields 75,000 to 95,000 distinct CDR3 sequences, of which more than 9% are seen a single time; about 16% belongs to the top ten. The CDR3 extends over 14 amino acids. The V gene's germline CDR1 is MDHEN and CDR2 SYDVKM. V lost 6 bases, J lost 9 bases, and 10 bases stayed unmatched. Specimen: a population of CD138-negative cells sorted from bone marrow. The rearrangement links TRBV28 to TRBJ1-5, with 8 bases fitting TRBD1. The clonotype comes from a donor over 35 with multiple myeloma. DNA for the CDR3: TGTGCCAGCAGCCCCGGGGACAGGTGGATGCCCCAGCATTTT. Its translation: CASSPGDRWMPQHF.